This TCR beta chain is drawn from a study of Ad26.COV2.S vaccination and SARS-CoV-2 variants. The study, taken as a whole, reports: After vaccination, substantial breadth of spike-specific CD8+ and CD4+ responses was reported.

Assay: immunoSEQ multiplex PCR; the TCRdb copy retains only in-frame clones and omits some. The profile shows around 450,000 clones, roughly 89% of them singletons. Germline CDR1 SGHAT, CDR2 FQDESV (reference sequence). The CDR3 covers 14 residues. Trimming stripped 6 bases from V and 2 bases from J, with 11 bases between. Treatment of the sample: 19 received Ad26.COV2.S at low or high dose, single or two shots; roughly five received placebo; per-sample allocation not given. Sampling was done on day 63 after the first vaccine or placebo injection. This Boston cohort included adults aged 18-55 years. Concerning this clone: Its cognate antigen is unknown.

The sample was peripheral blood, taken in a trial of Ad26.COV2.S vaccine versus placebo. This clonotype was sampled from a person aged 18-60 years who received the Ad26.COV2.S COVID-19 vaccine or a placebo. The chain carries TRBV11-1 and TRBJ2-1; D ambiguous. The chain's CDR3 is CASSLREPYNEQFF. CDR3 DNA sequence: TGTGCCAGCAGTCTTAGGGAACCCTACAATGAGCAGTTCTTC.